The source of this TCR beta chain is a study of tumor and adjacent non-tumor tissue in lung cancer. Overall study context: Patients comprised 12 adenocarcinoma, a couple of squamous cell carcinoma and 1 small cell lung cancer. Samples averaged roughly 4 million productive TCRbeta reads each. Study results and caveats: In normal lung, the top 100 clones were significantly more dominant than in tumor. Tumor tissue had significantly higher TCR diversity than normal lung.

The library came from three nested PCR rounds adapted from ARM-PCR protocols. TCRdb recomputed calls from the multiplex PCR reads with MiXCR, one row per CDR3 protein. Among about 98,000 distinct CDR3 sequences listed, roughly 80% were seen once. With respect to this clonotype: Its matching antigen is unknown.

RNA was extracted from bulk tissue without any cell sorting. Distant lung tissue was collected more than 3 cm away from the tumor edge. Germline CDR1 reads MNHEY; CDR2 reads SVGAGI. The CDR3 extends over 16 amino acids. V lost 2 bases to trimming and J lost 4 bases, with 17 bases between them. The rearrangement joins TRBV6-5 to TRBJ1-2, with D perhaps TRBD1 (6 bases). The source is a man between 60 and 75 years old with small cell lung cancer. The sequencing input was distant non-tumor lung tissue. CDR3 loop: CASSYATGTRAYGYTF. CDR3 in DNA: TGTGCCAGCAGTTACGCAACCGGGACACGGGCCTATGGCTACACCTTC.